Detailed here is one T cell receptor beta chain. Its specificity is not known. Aged 18 to 65, the patients had hyperthyroidism that was newly diagnosed and had lasted under 2 months. It was uncontrolled infection, other autoimmune disease, pregnancy or lactation that excluded patients. Used for diagnoses were clinical symptoms, serum thyroxine and TRAb, thyroid ultrasound and orbital computed tomography. From RNA transcripts, TCR beta CDR3 regions were amplified. During a first-round RT-PCR of the TCR CDR3, the HTBI primer set was used. MiXCR, run by TCRdb on the multiplex PCR reads, gives a single entry per CDR3 protein. The sample consists of around 400,000 distinct CDR3 sequences, about 13% of them appearing once. The sample is drawn from a study of T cells in Graves' hyperthyroidism and ophthalmopathy. Study-level results: Most clonotypes expanded in thyroid above 0.001 were likewise present in blood.

Trimming removed 4 bases at V and 0 bases at J, with 11 bases between. Germline V lookup: CDR1 SGDLS, CDR2 YYNGEE. The CDR3 runs to 15 residues. The rearrangement uses TRBV9 and TRBJ1-3; D gene uncertain. The sequenced material came from blood. The sequence came from a young woman with Graves' hyperthyroidism. The CDR3 region is CASSPLWHSGNTIYF. CDR3 DNA: TGTGCCAGCAGCCCCCTATGGCACTCTGGAAACACCATATATTTT.